A selection of T cell receptor beta chains follows, all from one sample in a study of cytomegalovirus exposure and HLA in healthy donors. Only in-frame clones appear in the TCRdb table, and some are missing; sequencing was by immunoSEQ multiplex PCR. The table has 70,000 to 100,000 clones, approximately 60% seen once. The source material was PBMCs. Receptors were obtained from a woman aged 45-60 years in good health and CMV-seropositive. CDR3s include the opening cysteine and the closing phenylalanine or tryptophan. A D gene is named only where the DNA matches it firmly. Not every row has a clone size; where given, it reads once, few, many or a size class.

>NA|NA|TRBJ1-5|TRBV28
TGTGCCAGCAGTTTAAGAGATAGCAATCAGCCCCAGCATTTT
CASSLRDSNQPQHF
>NA|NA|TRBJ1-2|TRBV28
TGTGCCAGCAGTAAGAGGGACTATGGCTACACCTTC
CASSKRDYGYTF
>few|NA|TRBJ1-3|TRBV28
TGTGCCAGCAGTTTACCAGGGGTCGGAAACACCATATATTTT
CASSLPGVGNTIYF
>NA|NA|TRBJ1-1|TRBV6-4
TGTGCCAGCATCCAGGGCCGGCGTGAAGCTTTCTTT
CASIQGRREAFF
>NA|TRBD1|TRBJ1-2|TRBV29-1
TGCAGCGTTGACAGGGGGAGACAGGGAGAGATCTATGGCTACACCTTC
CSVDRGRQGEIYGYTF
>few|TRBD1|TRBJ1-6|TRBV28
TGTGCCAGCAGCCCGGACAGGGCCCCGGGGTCACCCCTCCACTTT
CASSPDRAPGSPLHF
>NA|NA|TRBJ1-1|TRBV5-1
TGCGCCAGCAGCCCTGGTGGCACCACTGAAGCTTTCTTT
CASSPGGTTEAFF
>once|NA|TRBJ2-7|TRBV4-2
TGTGCCAGCAGCCCCCAGACAGGCCGGGGCTACGAGCAGTACTTC
CASSPQTGRGYEQYF
>NA|TRBD1|TRBJ1-2|TRBV4-3
TGCGCCAGCAGCCAAGATTTCTTAGGCGGGGACAGCATATTTTATGGCTACACCTTC
CASSQDFLGGDSIFYGYTF
>NA|NA|TRBJ1-3|TRBV10-3
TGTGCCATCAGTGAGTGGGCGACGGACCGAGGGGGAAACACCATATATTTT
CAISEWATDRGGNTIYF
>once|TRBD1|TRBJ1-5|TRBV9
TGTGCCAGCAGCTTAACCGGGACAGGGAACCAGCCCCAGCATTTT
CASSLTGTGNQPQHF
>NA|NA|TRBJ1-2|TRBV28
TGTGCCAGCAGTATCACCCCGCGGACATATGGCTACACCTTC
CASSITPRTYGYTF
>NA|TRBD1|TRBJ1-2|TRBV2
TGTGCCAGCAGTCCGGGACAGGGCGAATTAGCTAACTATGGCTACACCTTC
CASSPGQGELANYGYTF
>NA|NA|TRBJ1-3|TRBV2
TGTGCCAGCGAGAGGACATACGGAAACACCATATATTTT
CASERTYGNTIYF
>NA|NA|TRBJ1-2|TRBV5-4
TGTGCCAGCAGCTTGAAACTCACCTATGGCTACACCTTC
CASSLKLTYGYTF
>NA|TRBD1|TRBJ1-1|TRBV9
TGTGCCAGCAGCCAGGGGGGAGTCAACACTGAAGCTTTCTTT
CASSQGGVNTEAFF
>few|NA|TRBJ1-4|TRBV5-1
TGCGCCAGCAGCTTGTTACAGGGTTCGAATGAAAAACTGTTTTTT
CASSLLQGSNEKLFF
>NA|NA|TRBJ2-7|TRBV28
TGTGCCAGTGCCGGGGTATCCTACGAGCAGTACTTC
CASAGVSYEQYF
>NA|NA|TRBJ2-5|TRBV5-1
TGCGCCAGCAGCTTGGGAGGAGGAGAAGAGACCCAGTACTTC
CASSLGGGEETQYF
>NA|NA|TRBJ1-1|TRBV18
TGTGCCAGCTCACCAGAGGAGGGCACTGAAGCTTTCTTT
CASSPEEGTEAFF
>NA|TRBD2|TRBJ2-1|TRBV11-3
TGTGCCAGCAGCTCGAGGTCTAGCGGGGGGGCCAATGAGCAGTTCTTC
CASSSRSSGGANEQFF
>NA|TRBD1|TRBJ1-1|TRBV2
TGTGCCAGCAGAGACCGGACAGGGAGTTACACTGAAGCTTTCTTT
CASRDRTGSYTEAFF
>NA|TRBD2|TRBJ2-3|TRBV7-3
TGTGCCAGCAGCCGCCTAGGAGGTAGCGGGGTAGCAGATACGCAGTATTTT
CASSRLGGSGVADTQYF
>NA|TRBD2|TRBJ2-5|TRBV14
TGTGCCAGCAGCCAGGCCGTAGCGGGGGGTCAGGAGACCCAGTACTTC
CASSQAVAGGQETQYF
>NA|TRBD1|TRBJ1-6|TRBV5-6
TGTGCCAGCAGCTTGGGGTCGTTCGGGACAGGGGTATATAATTCACCCCTCCACTTT
CASSLGSFGTGVYNSPLHF
>few|NA|TRBJ1-1|TRBV5-1
TGCGCCAGCAGCATTAAAAGACAGGACCCGAGCACTGAAGCTTTCTTT
CASSIKRQDPSTEAFF
>NA|NA|TRBJ1-1|TRBV27
TGTGCCAGCAGCCCTCGGCCTTACAGCCTTCCCCAAGAAGCTTTCTTT
CASSPRPYSLPQEAFF
>NA|TRBD1|TRBJ1-6|TRBV11-2
TGTGCCAGCAGCTTAGCAGGGGGACGGAATTCACCCCTCCACTTT
CASSLAGGRNSPLHF
>NA|TRBD2|TRBJ2-3|TRBV27
TGTGCCAGCAGTCCAGGACTAGCGGGGGGTCCGTTGAGCACAGATACGCAGTATTTT
CASSPGLAGGPLSTDTQYF
>few|NA|TRBJ2-3|TRBV28
TGTGCCAGCAGTTCTCACAGGGTAGAGGGCACAGATACGCAGTATTTT
CASSSHRVEGTDTQYF
>NA|NA|TRBJ2-7|TRBV27
TGTGCCAGCAGTTCGGGATCCTACGAGCAGTACTTC
CASSSGSYEQYF
>NA|NA|TRBJ1-1|TRBV19
TGTGCCAGTACCAACATTCCTATAATTCAGGATAACACTGAAGCTTTCTTT
CASTNIPIIQDNTEAFF
>once|NA|TRBJ2-7|TRBV9
TGTGCCAGCAGCGTAGAGGACAGTTACGAGCAGTACTTC
CASSVEDSYEQYF
>NA|NA|TRBJ2-1|TRBV4-3
TGCGCCAGCAGCCAAGCAAACAGTTACAATGAGCAGTTCTTC
CASSQANSYNEQFF
>NA|TRBD2|TRBJ2-1|TRBV6-4
TGTGCCAGCAGTGACACTGGACTAGCGGGGGGCAATGAGCAGTTCTTC
CASSDTGLAGGNEQFF
>NA|NA|TRBJ1-5|TRBV7-3
TGTGCCAGCAGCTTATCGGTCCGGACAGATAGCAATCAGCCCCAGCATTTT
CASSLSVRTDSNQPQHF
>NA|NA|TRBJ1-1|TRBV19
TGTGCCAGAGGTTACAGGCACATGAACACTGAAGCTTTCTTT
CARGYRHMNTEAFF
>NA|NA|TRBJ2-5|TRBV6-6
TGTGCCAGCAGTTACTCAGGGGGGGAAGAGACCCAGTACTTC
CASSYSGGEETQYF
>NA|NA|TRBJ1-1|TRBV7-9
TGTGCCAGCAGCTCCCCCCTCGGGAGTCCGGCTGAAGCTTTCTTT
CASSSPLGSPAEAFF
>NA|TRBD2|TRBJ2-7|TRBV5-6
TGTGCCAGCAGCTTGGGACTAGCTGGGGGATACGAGCAGTACTTC
CASSLGLAGGYEQYF
>NA|TRBD1|TRBJ1-6|TRBV5-1
TGCGCCAGCAGCTTGGCCGGCCCCGGGACAGAGAATTCACCCCTCCACTTT
CASSLAGPGTENSPLHF
>NA|TRBD1|TRBJ1-3|TRBV7-6
TGTGCCAGCAGCTTAGAACCTGACAGGGACACTGGAAACACCATATATTTT
CASSLEPDRDTGNTIYF